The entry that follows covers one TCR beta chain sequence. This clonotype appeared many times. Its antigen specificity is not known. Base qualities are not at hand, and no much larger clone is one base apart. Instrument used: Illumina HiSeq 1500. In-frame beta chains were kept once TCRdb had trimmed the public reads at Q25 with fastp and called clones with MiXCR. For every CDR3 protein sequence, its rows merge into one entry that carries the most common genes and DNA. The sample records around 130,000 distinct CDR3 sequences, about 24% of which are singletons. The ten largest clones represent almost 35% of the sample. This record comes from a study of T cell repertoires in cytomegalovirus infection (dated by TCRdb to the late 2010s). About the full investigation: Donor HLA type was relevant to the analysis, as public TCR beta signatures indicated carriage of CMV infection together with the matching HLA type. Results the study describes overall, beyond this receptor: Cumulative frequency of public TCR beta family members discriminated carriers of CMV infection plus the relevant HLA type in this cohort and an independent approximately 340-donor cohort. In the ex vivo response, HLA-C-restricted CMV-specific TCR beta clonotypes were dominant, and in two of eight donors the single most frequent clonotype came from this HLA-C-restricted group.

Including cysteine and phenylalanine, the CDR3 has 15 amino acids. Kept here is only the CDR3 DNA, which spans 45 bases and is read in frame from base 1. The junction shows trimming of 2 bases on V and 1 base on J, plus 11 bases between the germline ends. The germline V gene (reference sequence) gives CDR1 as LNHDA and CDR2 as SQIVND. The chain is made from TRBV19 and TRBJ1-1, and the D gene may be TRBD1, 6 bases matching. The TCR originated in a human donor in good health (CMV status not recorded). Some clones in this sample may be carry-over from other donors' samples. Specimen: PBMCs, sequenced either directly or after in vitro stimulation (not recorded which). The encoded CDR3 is CASSIQGSRNTEAFF. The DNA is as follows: TGTGCCAGTAGTATACAGGGGAGTAGGAACACTGAAGCTTTCTTT.